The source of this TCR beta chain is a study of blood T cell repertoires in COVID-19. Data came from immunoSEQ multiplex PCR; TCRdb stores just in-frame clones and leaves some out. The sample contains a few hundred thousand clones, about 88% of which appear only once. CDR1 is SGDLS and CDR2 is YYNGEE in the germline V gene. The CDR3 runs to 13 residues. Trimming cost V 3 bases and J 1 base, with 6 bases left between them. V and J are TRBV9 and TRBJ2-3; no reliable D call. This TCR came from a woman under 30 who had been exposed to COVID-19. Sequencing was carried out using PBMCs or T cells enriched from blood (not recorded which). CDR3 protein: CASSDRGTDTQYF. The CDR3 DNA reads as TGTGCCAGCAGCGACCGGGGCACAGATACGCAGTATTTT.